This paragraph covers one T cell receptor (beta chain) sequence. Its antigen is undetermined. These data come from a study of PD-1 blockade in classical Hodgkin lymphoma. General study points: Newly diagnosed patients were said to have less baseline TCR diversity than healthy donors did. Patients excluded were those beginning nivolumab under 1 year after ASCT.

The germline CDR1 and CDR2 sequences are SGHDT and YYEEEE. V dropped 3 bases and J dropped 3 bases, with 12 bases sitting between them. CDR3 length equals 14 residues. Relapse was seen in all patients after autologous stem cell transplantation, and brentuximab vedotin exposure was variable. This table comes from immunoSEQ multiplex PCR, and its TCRdb copy is limited to in-frame clones, with some not included. The profile covers approximately 26,000 clones, with roughly two thirds appearing a single time and roughly 3.3% taken by the ten largest. The TCR sequence derives from a human donor with classical Hodgkin lymphoma. This specimen was peripheral blood mononuclear cells (PBMCs), taken at baseline. The chain uses TRBV5-6 and TRBJ1-2; D possibly corresponds to TRBD1 (5 bases). As DNA, the CDR3 is TGTGCCAGCAGCTACCGGGACGGCCACTATGGCTACACCTTC. Translated: CASSYRDGHYGYTF. The full variable domain, its missing parts supplied by reference TRBV5-6 and TRBJ1-2, is DAGVTQSPTHLIKTRGQQVTLRCSPKSGHDTVSWYQQALGQGPQFIFQYYEEEERQRGNFPDRFSGHQFPNYSSELNVNALLLGDSALYLCASSYRDGHYGYTFGSGTRLTVV.